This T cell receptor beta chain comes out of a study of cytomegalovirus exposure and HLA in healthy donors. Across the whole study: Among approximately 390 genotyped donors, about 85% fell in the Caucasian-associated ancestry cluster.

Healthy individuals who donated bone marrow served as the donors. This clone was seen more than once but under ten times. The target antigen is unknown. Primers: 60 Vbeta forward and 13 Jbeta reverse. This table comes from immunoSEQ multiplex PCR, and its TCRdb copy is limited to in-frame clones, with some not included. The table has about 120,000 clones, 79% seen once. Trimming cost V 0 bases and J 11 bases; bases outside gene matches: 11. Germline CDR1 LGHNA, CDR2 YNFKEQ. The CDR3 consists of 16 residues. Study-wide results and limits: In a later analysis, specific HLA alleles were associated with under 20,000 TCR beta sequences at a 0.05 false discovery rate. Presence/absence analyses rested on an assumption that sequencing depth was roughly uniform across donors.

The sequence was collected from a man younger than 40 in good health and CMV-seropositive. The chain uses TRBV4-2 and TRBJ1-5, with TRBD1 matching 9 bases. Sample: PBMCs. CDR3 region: CASSQDRGQGIEAQHF. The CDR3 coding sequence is TGTGCCAGCAGCCAAGATCGGGGACAGGGTATTGAAGCCCAGCATTTT.